These T cell receptor beta chains were read from a single sample in a study of shared clonotypes between healthy human individuals. Clones were read by immunoSEQ multiplex PCR, and TCRdb kept only the in-frame ones, dropping some. There are about 690,000 clones in the sample; less than 95% occur only once, and 30% to 40% lies in the top ten. Specimen: memory CD8+ T cells from PBMCs. The receptors were sampled from a man in his late teens or twenties in good health. Some clones in this sample may be carry-over from other donors' samples. CDR3s include the opening cysteine and the closing phenylalanine or tryptophan. A D gene is named only where the DNA matches it firmly. Part of the rows lack a size; the others show once, few, many or a class for expanded clones.

J gene: TRBJ2-7
clone size: -
V gene: TRBV29-1
D gene: -
CDR3 DNA: TGCAGCGCAATCGCGGGCTTTTCTTACGAGCAGTACTTC
CDR3 protein: CSAIAGFSYEQYF

J gene: TRBJ1-2
clone size: -
V gene: TRBV27
D gene: -
CDR3 DNA: TGTGCCAGCAGTTTCCGTCGGGACGCCTTAGTCTATGGCTACACCTTC
CDR3 protein: CASSFRRDALVYGYTF

J gene: TRBJ2-2
clone size: -
V gene: TRBV9
D gene: -
CDR3 DNA: TGTGCCAGCAGCGTAGCTGGCACCGGGGAGCTGTTTTTT
CDR3 protein: CASSVAGTGELFF

J gene: TRBJ1-2
clone size: -
V gene: TRBV30
D gene: -
CDR3 DNA: TGTGCCTGGATTTATGGAGGATATGGCTACACCTTC
CDR3 protein: CAWIYGGYGYTF

J gene: TRBJ2-7
clone size: -
V gene: TRBV19
D gene: -
CDR3 DNA: TGTGCCAGTAGTATAGATAGATTCTCCTACGAGCAGTACTTC
CDR3 protein: CASSIDRFSYEQYF

J gene: TRBJ2-5
clone size: -
V gene: TRBV7-8
D gene: TRBD2
CDR3 DNA: TGTGCCAGCAGCCCCGACGCGGGGGTCGGCAGGACCTTGTACCAAGAGACCCAGTACTTC
CDR3 protein: CASSPDAGVGRTLYQETQYF

J gene: TRBJ1-2
clone size: -
V gene: TRBV11-2
D gene: -
CDR3 DNA: TGTGCCAGCAGCTTAGACGTGACAGACTATGGCTACACCTTC
CDR3 protein: CASSLDVTDYGYTF

J gene: TRBJ2-3
clone size: -
V gene: TRBV25-1
D gene: -
CDR3 DNA: TGTGCCAGCAGTGAACTTCGGCCAGATACGCAGTATTTT
CDR3 protein: CASSELRPDTQYF

J gene: TRBJ1-1
clone size: -
V gene: TRBV27
D gene: -
CDR3 DNA: TGTGCCAGCAGTTATGGAGGGATGAACACTGAAGCTTTCTTT
CDR3 protein: CASSYGGMNTEAFF

J gene: TRBJ1-5
clone size: -
V gene: TRBV7-9
D gene: -
CDR3 DNA: TGTGCCAGCAGCCAAGAGGGGCCGGGTCAGCCCCAGCATTTT
CDR3 protein: CASSQEGPGQPQHF

J gene: TRBJ2-3
clone size: -
V gene: TRBV4-2
D gene: TRBD2
CDR3 DNA: TGTGCGACGAAGTGGGCTAGCGGGAACACAGATACGCAGTATTTT
CDR3 protein: CATKWASGNTDTQYF

J gene: TRBJ2-3
clone size: once
V gene: TRBV27
D gene: -
CDR3 DNA: TGTGCCAGCAGTCACAGGTCTAGCACAGATACGCAGTATTTT
CDR3 protein: CASSHRSSTDTQYF

J gene: TRBJ1-4
clone size: -
V gene: TRBV28
D gene: -
CDR3 DNA: TGTGCCAGCACCCAGGGGCGGGGTACTGAAAAACTGTTTTTT
CDR3 protein: CASTQGRGTEKLFF

J gene: TRBJ2-4
clone size: -
V gene: TRBV6-5
D gene: -
CDR3 DNA: TGTGCCAGCAGTTACTCGGCTAGCTATGATGGGGACATTCAGTACTTC
CDR3 protein: CASSYSASYDGDIQYF

J gene: TRBJ2-7
clone size: -
V gene: TRBV4-2
D gene: -
CDR3 DNA: TGTGCCAGCAGCCAGATGCGGGATCGCTACGAGCAGTACTTC
CDR3 protein: CASSQMRDRYEQYF

J gene: TRBJ1-3
clone size: -
V gene: TRBV5-4
D gene: -
CDR3 DNA: TGTGCCAGCACCCAGTACCCGTGGAACACCATATATTTT
CDR3 protein: CASTQYPWNTIYF

J gene: TRBJ2-7
clone size: -
V gene: TRBV4-3
D gene: TRBD1
CDR3 DNA: TGCGCCAGCAGCCAAGAGAGGGGACAGTCCTACGAGCAGTACTTC
CDR3 protein: CASSQERGQSYEQYF

J gene: TRBJ2-3
clone size: once
V gene: TRBV14
D gene: -
CDR3 DNA: TGTGCCAGCAGCCAAGGACCGGGGGCAGATACGCAGTATTTT
CDR3 protein: CASSQGPGADTQYF